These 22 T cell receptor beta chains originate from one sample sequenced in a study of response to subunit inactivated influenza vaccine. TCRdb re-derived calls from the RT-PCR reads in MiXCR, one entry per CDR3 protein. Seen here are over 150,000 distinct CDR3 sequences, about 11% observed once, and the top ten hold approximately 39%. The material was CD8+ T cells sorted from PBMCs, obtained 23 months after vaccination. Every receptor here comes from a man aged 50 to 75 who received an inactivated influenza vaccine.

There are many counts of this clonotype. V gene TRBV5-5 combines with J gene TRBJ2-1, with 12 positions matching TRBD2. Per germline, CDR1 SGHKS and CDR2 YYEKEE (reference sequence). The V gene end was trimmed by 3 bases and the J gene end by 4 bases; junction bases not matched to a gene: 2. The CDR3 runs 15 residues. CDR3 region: CASSSGLAGYNEQFF. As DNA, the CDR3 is TGTGCCAGCAGCTCCGGACTAGCGGGGTACAATGAGCAGTTCTTC.

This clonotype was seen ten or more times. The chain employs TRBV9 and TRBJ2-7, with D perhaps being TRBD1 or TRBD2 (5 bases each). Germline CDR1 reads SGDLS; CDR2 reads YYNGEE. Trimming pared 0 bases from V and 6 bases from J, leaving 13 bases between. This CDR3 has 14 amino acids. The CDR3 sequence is CASSVGGEQVEQYF. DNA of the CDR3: TGTGCCAGCAGCGTAGGAGGGGAACAAGTCGAGCAGTACTTC.

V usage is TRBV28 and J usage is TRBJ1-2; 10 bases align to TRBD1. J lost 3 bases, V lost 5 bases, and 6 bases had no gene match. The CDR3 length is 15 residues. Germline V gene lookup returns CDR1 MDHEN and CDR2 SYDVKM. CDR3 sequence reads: CASSAGTGAHYGYTF. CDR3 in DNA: TGTGCCAGCAGTGCCGGGACAGGGGCTCACTATGGCTACACCTTC.

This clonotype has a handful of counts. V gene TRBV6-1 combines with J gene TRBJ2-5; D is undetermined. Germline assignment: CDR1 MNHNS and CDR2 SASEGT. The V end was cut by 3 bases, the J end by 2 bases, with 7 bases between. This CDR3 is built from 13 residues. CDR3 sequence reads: CASSDRTQETQYF. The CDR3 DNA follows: TGTGCCAGCAGTGACCGCACTCAAGAGACCCAGTACTTC.

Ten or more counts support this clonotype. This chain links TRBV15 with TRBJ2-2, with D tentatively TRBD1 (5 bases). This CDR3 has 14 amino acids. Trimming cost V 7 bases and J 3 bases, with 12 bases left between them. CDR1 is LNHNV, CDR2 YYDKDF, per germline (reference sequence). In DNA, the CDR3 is TGTGCCACCACGGAAGGGGCCTACACCGGGGAGCTGTTTTTT. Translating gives CATTEGAYTGELFF.

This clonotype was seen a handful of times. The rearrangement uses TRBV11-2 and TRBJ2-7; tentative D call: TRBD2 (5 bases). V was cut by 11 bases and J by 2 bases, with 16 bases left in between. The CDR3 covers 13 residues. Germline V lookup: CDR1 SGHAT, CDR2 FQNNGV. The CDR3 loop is CASGTGITYEQYF. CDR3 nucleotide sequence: TGTGCCTCCGGTACGGGAATCACCTACGAGCAGTACTTC. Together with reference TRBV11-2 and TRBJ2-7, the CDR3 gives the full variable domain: EAGVAQSPRYKIIEKRQSVAFWCNPISGHATLYWYQQILGQGPKLLIQFQNNGVVDDSQLPKDRFSAERLKGVDSTLKIQPAKLEDSAVYLCASGTGITYEQYFGPGTRLTVT.

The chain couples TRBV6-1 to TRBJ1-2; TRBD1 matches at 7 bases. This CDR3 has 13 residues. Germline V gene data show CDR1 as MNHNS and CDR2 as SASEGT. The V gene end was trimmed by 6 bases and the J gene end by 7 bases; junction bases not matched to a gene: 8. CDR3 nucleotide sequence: TGTGCCAGCAGCATCGACAGGGAAGCTGGCTACACCTTC. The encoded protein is CASSIDREAGYTF.

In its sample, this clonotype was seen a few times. Here the CDR3 reads CASSYTTGRRETQYF. The DNA for the CDR3 is TGTGCCAGCAGTTACACAACAGGGAGAAGGGAGACCCAGTACTTC. The chain links TRBV6-5 to TRBJ2-5; a possible D gene is TRBD1 (6 bases). The V gene lost 2 bases and the J gene lost 5 bases, with 15 bases spanning the gap. CDR1 MNHEY and CDR2 SVGAGI come from the germline V gene. The CDR3 totals 15 residues.

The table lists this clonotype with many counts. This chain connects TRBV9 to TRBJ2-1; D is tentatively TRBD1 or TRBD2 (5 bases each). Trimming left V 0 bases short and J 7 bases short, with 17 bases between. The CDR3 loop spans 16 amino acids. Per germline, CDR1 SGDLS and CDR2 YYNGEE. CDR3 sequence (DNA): TGTGCCAGCAGCGTAGGAATTGGTGGGGGAGTGAATGAGCAGTTCTTC. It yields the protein CASSVGIGGGVNEQFF. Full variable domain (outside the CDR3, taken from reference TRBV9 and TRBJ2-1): DSGVTQTPKHLITATGQRVTLRCSPRSGDLSVYWYQQSLDQGLQFLIQYYNGEERAKGNILERFSAQQFPDLHSELNLSSLELGDSALYFCASSVGIGGGVNEQFFGPGTRLTVL.

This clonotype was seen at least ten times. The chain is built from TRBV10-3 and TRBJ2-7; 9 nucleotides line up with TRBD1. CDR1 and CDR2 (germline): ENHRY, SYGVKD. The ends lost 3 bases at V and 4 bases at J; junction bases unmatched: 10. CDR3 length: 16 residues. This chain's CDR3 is CAISEPKQGAQYEQYF. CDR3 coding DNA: TGTGCCATCAGTGAACCTAAACAGGGGGCTCAATACGAGCAGTACTTC.

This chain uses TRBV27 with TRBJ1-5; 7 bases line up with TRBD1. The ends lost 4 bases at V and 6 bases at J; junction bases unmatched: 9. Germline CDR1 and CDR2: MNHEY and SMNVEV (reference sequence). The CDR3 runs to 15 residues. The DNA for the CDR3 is TGTGCCAGCAGTTCCGGGACCAGGGGGGTTCAGCCCCAGCATTTT. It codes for CASSSGTRGVQPQHF.

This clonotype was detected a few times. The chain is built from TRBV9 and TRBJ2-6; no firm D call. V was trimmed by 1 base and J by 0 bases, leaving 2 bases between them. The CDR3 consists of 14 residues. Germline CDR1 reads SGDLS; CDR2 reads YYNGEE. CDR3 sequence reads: CASSVYSGANVLTF. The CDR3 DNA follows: TGTGCCAGCAGCGTATACTCTGGGGCCAACGTCCTGACTTTC. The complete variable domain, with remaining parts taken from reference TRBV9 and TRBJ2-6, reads DSGVTQTPKHLITATGQRVTLRCSPRSGDLSVYWYQQSLDQGLQFLIQYYNGEERAKGNILERFSAQQFPDLHSELNLSSLELGDSALYFCASSVYSGANVLTFGAGSRLTVL.

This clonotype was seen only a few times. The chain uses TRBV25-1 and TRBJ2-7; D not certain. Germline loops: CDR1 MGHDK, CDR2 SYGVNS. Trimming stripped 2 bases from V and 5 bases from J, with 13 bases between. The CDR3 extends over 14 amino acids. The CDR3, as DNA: TGTGCCAGCAGTGAAGGGTTCCTCCACCACGAGCAGTACTTC. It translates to CASSEGFLHHEQYF.

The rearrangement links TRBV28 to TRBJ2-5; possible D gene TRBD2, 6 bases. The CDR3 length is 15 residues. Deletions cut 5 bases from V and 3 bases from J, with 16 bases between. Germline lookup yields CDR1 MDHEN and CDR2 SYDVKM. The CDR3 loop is CASSPMAGWEETQYF. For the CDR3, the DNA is TGTGCCAGCAGTCCCATGGCGGGGTGGGAAGAGACCCAGTACTTC. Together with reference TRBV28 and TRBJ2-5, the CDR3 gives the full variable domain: DVKVTQSSRYLVKRTGEKVFLECVQDMDHENMFWYRQDPGLGLRLIYFSYDVKMKEKGDIPEGYSVSREKKERFSLILESASTNQTSMYLCASSPMAGWEETQYFGPGTRLLVL.

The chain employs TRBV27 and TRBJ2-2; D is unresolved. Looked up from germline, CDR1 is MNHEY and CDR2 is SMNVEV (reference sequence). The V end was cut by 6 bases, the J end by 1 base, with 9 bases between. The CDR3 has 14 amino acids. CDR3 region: CASSSLGNTGELFF. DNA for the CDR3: TGTGCCAGCAGCTCCCTCGGGAACACCGGGGAGCTGTTTTTT.

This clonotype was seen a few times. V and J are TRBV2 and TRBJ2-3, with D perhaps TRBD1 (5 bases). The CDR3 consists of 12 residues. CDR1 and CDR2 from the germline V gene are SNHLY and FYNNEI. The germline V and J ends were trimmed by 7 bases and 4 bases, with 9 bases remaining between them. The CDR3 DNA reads TGTGCCAGCATTCAACAGGCAGATACGCAGTATTTT. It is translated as CASIQQADTQYF.

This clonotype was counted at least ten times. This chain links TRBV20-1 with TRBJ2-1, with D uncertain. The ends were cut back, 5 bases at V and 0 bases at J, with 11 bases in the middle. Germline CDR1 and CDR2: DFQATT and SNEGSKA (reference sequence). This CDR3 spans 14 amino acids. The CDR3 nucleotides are TGCAGTGCTGAAACGTTCTTCTCCTACAATGAGCAGTTCTTC. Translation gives CSAETFFSYNEQFF.

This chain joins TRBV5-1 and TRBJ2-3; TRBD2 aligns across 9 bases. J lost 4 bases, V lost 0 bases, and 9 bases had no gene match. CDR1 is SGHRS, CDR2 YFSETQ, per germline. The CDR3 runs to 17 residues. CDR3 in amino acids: CASSLDLSGGSADTQYF. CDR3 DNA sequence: TGCGCCAGCAGCTTGGATCTTAGCGGGGGTTCGGCAGATACGCAGTATTTT.

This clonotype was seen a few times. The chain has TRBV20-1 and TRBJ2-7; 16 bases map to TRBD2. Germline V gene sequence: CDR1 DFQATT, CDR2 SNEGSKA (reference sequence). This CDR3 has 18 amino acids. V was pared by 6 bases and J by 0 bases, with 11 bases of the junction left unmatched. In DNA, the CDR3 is TGCAGTGCGAGTCCGGGACTAGCGGGAGGGTACCCCTCCTACGAGCAGTACTTC. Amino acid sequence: CSASPGLAGGYPSYEQYF.

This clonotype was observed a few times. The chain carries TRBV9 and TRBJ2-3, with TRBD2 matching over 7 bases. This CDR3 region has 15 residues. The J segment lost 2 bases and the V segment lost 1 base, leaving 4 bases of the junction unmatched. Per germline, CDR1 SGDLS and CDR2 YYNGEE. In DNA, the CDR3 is TGTGCCAGCAGCGTAAACGGGAGGCACACAGATACGCAGTATTTT. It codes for CASSVNGRHTDTQYF.

CDR3 in amino acids: CASSQAPGLAGGANDEQFF. CDR3 nucleotide sequence: TGCGCCAGCAGCCAAGCCCCGGGACTAGCGGGAGGGGCTAATGATGAGCAGTTCTTC. The chain joins TRBV4-1 to TRBJ2-1; the match to TRBD2 covers 16 bases. From germline, CDR1 is MGHRA and CDR2 YSYEKL. V lost 1 base to trimming and J lost 8 bases; unmatched junction nucleotides: 11. The CDR3 is 19 residues long.

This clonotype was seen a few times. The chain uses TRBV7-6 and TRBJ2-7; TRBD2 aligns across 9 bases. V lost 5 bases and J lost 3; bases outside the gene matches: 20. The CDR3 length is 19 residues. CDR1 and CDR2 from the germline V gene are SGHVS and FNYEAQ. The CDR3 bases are TGTGCCAGCAGCCCTGCCGGGACTAGCAGAGCAATTCTTAACTACGAGCAGTACTTC. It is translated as CASSPAGTSRAILNYEQYF.